The 6 T cell receptor beta chains in this list originate from one sample, sequenced in a study of metastatic and nonmetastatic thyroid tumors. Among the patients, none had received any treatment before thyroid surgery. Using MiXCR, TCRdb re-called clones from the PCR reads. The sample gives around 34,000 clones, about 16% of which show up once; 3.4% is in the top ten. Input material: blood. The origin of the receptors is a female donor with papillary thyroid cancer or a benign thyroid nodule (not recorded which). Some clones in this sample may be carry-over from other donors' samples.

This rearrangement joins TRBV5-1 to TRBJ2-5, with TRBD2 identical over 11 bases. The germline V gene encodes CDR1 SGHRS and CDR2 YFSETQ. This CDR3 is built from 14 residues. With 5 bases clipped from V and 2 bases from J, the junction kept 2 bases outside the gene matches. CDR3 sequence (DNA): TGCGCCAGCAGGAGACTAGCGGGGCAAGAGACCCAGTACTTC. Residues: CASRRLAGQETQYF. The full variable domain, completed using reference TRBV5-1 and TRBJ2-5, is KAGVTQTPRYLIKTRGQQVTLSCSPISGHRSVSWYQQTPGQGLQFLFEYFSETQRNKGNFPGRFSGRQFSNSRSEMNVSTLELGDSALYLCASRRLAGQETQYFGPGTRLLVL.

This clone has ten or more counts. The sample contains more than one DNA sequence encoding this CDR3. V gene TRBV7-3 combines with J gene TRBJ1-4; D possibly corresponds to TRBD1 (6 bases). The length of the CDR3 is 15 residues. Between the trimmed V and J ends, which lost 5 bases and 8 bases, there was a span of 18 bases. Germline assignment: CDR1 SGHTA and CDR2 FQGTGA. The CDR3 region is CASSPQAGEGEKLFF. CDR3 nucleotides: TGTGCCAGCAGCCCCCAGGCAGGGGAGGGCGAAAAACTGTTTTTT.

This clone was counted a few times. Mismatch with germline at one junction end may stem from a read error. The rearrangement joins TRBV6-1 to TRBJ2-7; possibly TRBD2 for D (6 bases). The CDR3 has 14 residues. Germline CDR1 MNHNS, CDR2 SASEGT. CDR3 region: CATYQGGPIIGQYF. As DNA, the CDR3 is TGCGCCACCTATCAAGGAGGGCCAATTATCGGGCAGTACTTC.

This clone was seen ten or more times. This sequence joins TRBV7-9 and TRBJ1-3; weak D call: TRBD1 (6 bases). The CDR3 contains 18 residues. CDR1 is SEHNR and CDR2 is FQNEAQ in the germline V gene (reference sequence). Trimming stripped 5 bases from V and 2 bases from J, with 22 bases between. The CDR3 DNA follows: TGTGCCAGCAGCCCGGCGACAGGAATGATTCTAGCTGGAAACACCATATATTTT. It codes for CASSPATGMILAGNTIYF.

The sample holds many counts of this clone. The rearrangement links TRBV29-1 to TRBJ2-1; 15 nucleotides match TRBD2. The CDR3 contains 16 residues. V lost 6 bases, J lost 4 bases, and 7 bases stayed unmatched. The germline CDR1 and CDR2 sequences are SQVTM and ANQGSEA. CDR3 DNA sequence: TGCAGCGTATCCGGACTAGCGGGAGGGCAGTACAATGAGCAGTTCTTC. It is translated as CSVSGLAGGQYNEQFF.

Relative to its sample, this clone is large. This chain joins TRBV5-1 and TRBJ2-7; 9 bases fit TRBD2. The CDR3 contains 18 residues. Trimming at V came to 3 bases and at J to 1 base, leaving 14 bases not matched to a gene. The germline V gene encodes CDR1 SGHRS and CDR2 YFSETQ. CDR3 DNA: TGCGCCAGCAGCTCATATGGCGGGAGGGCCGGGAGGTCCTACGAGCAGTACTTC. Amino acid sequence: CASSSYGGRAGRSYEQYF. The full variable domain, its missing parts supplied by reference TRBV5-1 and TRBJ2-7, is KAGVTQTPRYLIKTRGQQVTLSCSPISGHRSVSWYQQTPGQGLQFLFEYFSETQRNKGNFPGRFSGRQFSNSRSEMNVSTLELGDSALYLCASSSYGGRAGRSYEQYFGPGTRLTVT.